Listed here are 32 T cell receptor beta chains from one sample, sequenced in a study of blood T cell repertoires in COVID-19. The repertoire was sequenced with immunoSEQ multiplex PCR; TCRdb's copy has only in-frame clones and lacks some. Among about 220,000 clones, 88% were seen once, and the ten largest hold approximately 2.7%. Source material: PBMCs or T cells enriched from blood (not recorded which). These receptors came from a young woman who had recovered from COVID-19.

This chain connects TRBV6-5 to TRBJ1-3; TRBD1 agrees at 10 bases. V was clipped by 6 bases and J by 8 bases; unmatched bases: 4. From germline, CDR1 is MNHEY and CDR2 SVGAGI. There are 13 residues in the CDR3. Here the CDR3 reads CASRPGQGDTIYF. For the CDR3, the DNA is TGTGCCAGCAGACCCGGACAGGGGGACACCATATATTTT.

The chain is built from TRBV11-3 and TRBJ2-5; TRBD1 matches at 9 bases. The germline V gene encodes CDR1 SGHNT and CDR2 YENEEA. J gave up 5 bases and V 5 bases, and 9 bases lay outside the gene matches. This CDR3 contains 15 residues. The CDR3 sequence: CASSQKTGGAETQYF. DNA for the CDR3: TGTGCCAGCAGCCAAAAAACAGGGGGCGCGGAGACCCAGTACTTC.

This clone was seen a single time. V gene TRBV4-3 combines with J gene TRBJ1-1; 8 bases align to TRBD1. The J segment lost 4 bases and the V segment lost 3 bases, leaving 4 bases of the junction unmatched. The germline V gene has CDR1 LGHNA and CDR2 YSLEER. The CDR3 length is 14 residues. CDR3 residues: CASSQLQGGTEAFF. In DNA form, the CDR3 reads TGCGCCAGCAGCCAGCTACAGGGGGGCACTGAAGCTTTCTTT.

This clone was seen only once. One junction end disagrees with the germline gene, perhaps due to a read error. The V gene is TRBV5-4, the J gene TRBJ2-7; D gene unclear. The CDR3 contains 14 residues. Germline V lookup: CDR1 SGHNT, CDR2 YYREEE (reference sequence). The CDR3 reads CASSSLDAAYGQYF. The CDR3 coding sequence is TGTGCCAGCAGCTCCCTCGACGCGGCCTACGGGCAGTACTTC.

This clone occurred a few times. The chain combines TRBV4-1 with TRBJ1-5, with 8 bases fitting TRBD1. Unmatched junction bases numbered 7, after V lost 1 base and J lost 5 bases. Germline-derived CDR1 and CDR2 are MGHRA and YSYEKL. There are 16 residues in the CDR3. The CDR3 region is CASSQVDRVDHQPQHF. In nucleotides, the CDR3 is TGCGCCAGCAGCCAAGTGGACAGGGTGGATCATCAGCCCCAGCATTTT.

The genes are TRBV7-6 and TRBJ2-3, with 11 positions matching TRBD2. Looked up from germline, CDR1 is SGHVS and CDR2 is FNYEAQ. J gave up 3 bases and V 4 bases, and 6 bases lay outside the gene matches. The CDR3 is 16 amino acids. This CDR3 reads CASSSLAGGKTDTQYF. In nucleotides, the CDR3 is TGTGCCAGCAGCTCCTTAGCGGGGGGGAAGACAGATACGCAGTATTTT.

This chain uses TRBV12-5 with TRBJ1-2; D is undetermined. Germline V gene data show CDR1 as LGHNT and CDR2 as FRNRAP. The CDR3 sequence is 14 residues long. V shed 3 bases and J shed 0 bases, with 8 bases lying between them. As DNA, the CDR3 is TGTGCTAGTGGTTTAACACGTCCTAACTATGGCTACACCTTC. Protein product: CASGLTRPNYGYTF. Full variable domain (missing parts from reference TRBV12-5 and TRBJ1-2): DARVTQTPRHKVTEMGQEVTMRCQPILGHNTVFWYRQTMMQGLELLAYFRNRAPLDDSGMPKDRFSAEMPDATLATLKIQPSEPRDSAVYFCASGLTRPNYGYTFGSGTRLTVV.

This chain connects TRBV29-1 to TRBJ2-5; 14 nucleotides agree with TRBD2. The CDR3 contains 14 residues. V shed 6 bases, J shed 5 bases, and the junction held 5 bases outside the gene matches. Germline V lookup: CDR1 SQVTM, CDR2 ANQGSEA. The DNA of the CDR3 is TGCAGCGTACGACTAGCGGGGGGGAGCGAGACCCAGTACTTC. Its translation is CSVRLAGGSETQYF.

The chain links TRBV9 to TRBJ2-5; tentative D call: TRBD2 (6 bases). The CDR3 covers 13 residues. CDR1 and CDR2 from the germline V gene are SGDLS and YYNGEE. V lost 4 bases and J 9 bases, leaving 16 bases between the germline ends. CDR3 sequence: CASSPQPGASQYF. Here the CDR3 DNA reads TGTGCCAGCAGCCCCCAGCCGGGAGCGTCCCAGTACTTC. Variable domain in full (rest from reference TRBV9 and TRBJ2-5): DSGVTQTPKHLITATGQRVTLRCSPRSGDLSVYWYQQSLDQGLQFLIQYYNGEERAKGNILERFSAQQFPDLHSELNLSSLELGDSALYFCASSPQPGASQYFGPGTRLLVL.

This clone has just a few counts. The chain is built from TRBV6-4 and TRBJ2-2, with D perhaps matching TRBD1 (6 bases). CDR1 MRHNA and CDR2 SNTAGT come from the germline V gene. This CDR3 has 12 amino acids. V was shortened by 6 bases and J by 6 bases, with 8 bases between the two germline ends. This chain's CDR3 is CASRQGSGELFF. In nucleotides, the CDR3 is TGTGCCAGCAGACAGGGATCCGGGGAGCTGTTTTTT.

The rearrangement uses TRBV4-3 and TRBJ1-5, with D possibly TRBD1 on 5 matching bases. V lost 3 bases, J lost 3 bases, and 18 bases lay in between. The CDR3 totals 17 residues. Germline CDR1 LGHNA, CDR2 YSLEER. As DNA, the CDR3 is TGCGCCAGCAGCCAGATGCTGGTGACAGCTTCCAATCAGCCCCAGCATTTT. It codes for CASSQMLVTASNQPQHF.

V gene TRBV11-2 combines with J gene TRBJ2-2; 14 bases line up with TRBD2. This CDR3 is built from 15 residues. J lost 6 bases, V lost 4 bases, and 1 base had no gene match. The germline gives CDR1 SGHAT, CDR2 FQNNGV. The CDR3 sequence is CASSSTSGGAGELFF. CDR3 DNA sequence: TGTGCCAGCAGCTCGACTAGCGGGGGGGCCGGGGAGCTGTTTTTT.

CDR3 amino acids: CASSLIQGGTGELFF. The CDR3 DNA sequence: TGTGCCAGCAGCCTAATCCAGGGGGGCACCGGGGAGCTGTTTTTT. The chain uses TRBV7-2 and TRBJ2-2; TRBD1 is a possible D gene (7 bases). The CDR3 runs to 15 residues. V lost 5 bases and J lost 4, with 14 bases in between. Germline CDR1 is SGHTA and CDR2 is FQGNSA.

The rearrangement links TRBV2 to TRBJ2-3; 7 bases align to TRBD1. CDR3 size: 16 residues. The trim removed 6 bases at V and 6 bases at J, leaving 15 bases unmatched. Germline values: CDR1 SNHLY, CDR2 FYNNEI. The CDR3 here is CASRISGQPYRDTQYF. The CDR3 bases are TGTGCCAGCAGAATTTCGGGACAGCCATACCGTGATACGCAGTATTTT.

The chain uses TRBV10-3 and TRBJ1-4; D may be TRBD1 (5 bases). This CDR3 is 20 amino acids long. The germline V and J ends were trimmed by 0 bases and 0 bases, with 20 bases remaining between them. Looked up from germline, CDR1 is ENHRY and CDR2 is SYGVKD. The CDR3 DNA reads TGTGCCATCAGTGAGTCGAATCTCAGACAGATAGTTACAACTAATGAAAAACTGTTTTTT. Its protein product is CAISESNLRQIVTTNEKLFF.

The V and J genes are TRBV6-2 or TRBV6-3 and TRBJ1-2; the match to TRBD1 covers 9 bases. CDR3 length equals 16 residues. J lost 4 bases, V lost 5 bases, and 11 bases had no gene match. Germline CDR1 MNHEY, CDR2 SVGEGT. CDR3 DNA: TGTGCCAGCAGTATAAGACAGGGGGTCCGCCCCTATGGCTACACCTTC. Translated: CASSIRQGVRPYGYTF.

The V and J genes are TRBV19 and TRBJ1-2; 8 bases align to TRBD1. The CDR3 runs 15 residues. Germline lookup yields CDR1 LNHDA and CDR2 SQIVND (reference sequence). The V segment lost 4 bases and the J segment 3 bases; nucleotides outside the gene matches: 7. The chain's CDR3 is CASSTRQGTDYGYTF. DNA for the CDR3: TGTGCCAGTAGTACCAGACAGGGGACGGACTATGGCTACACCTTC.

The genes are TRBV2 and TRBJ1-6, with TRBD1 matching over 9 bases. Losses at the gene ends were 6 bases for V and 7 bases for J; bases not matched to a gene: 13. Per the germline V gene, CDR1 is SNHLY and CDR2 is FYNNEI. The CDR3 is 17 residues long. The DNA for the CDR3 is TGTGCCAGCAGGGACAGGGGCCTATCATCAGGGAATTCACCCCTCCACTTT. This codes for CASRDRGLSSGNSPLHF.

The chain couples TRBV27 to TRBJ2-3, with 9 bases aligning to TRBD2. The germline V gene encodes CDR1 MNHEY and CDR2 SMNVEV (reference sequence). The ends lost 5 bases at V and 7 bases at J; junction bases unmatched: 16. The CDR3 covers 17 residues. As DNA, the CDR3 is TGTGCCAGCAGTCCCAGTGGTAGCGGGGGACTACAATATACGCAGTATTTT. This encodes CASSPSGSGGLQYTQYF.

CDR3 nucleotides: TGTGCCAGCAGCTTCCCCCTTACCGGGGAGCTGTTTTTT. Amino acid sequence: CASSFPLTGELFF. This sequence joins TRBV7-8 and TRBJ2-2; D unclear. This CDR3 is built from 13 residues. Germline values: CDR1 SGHVS, CDR2 FQNEAQ. Trimming left V 3 bases short and J 5 bases short, with 7 bases between.

The chain couples TRBV27 to TRBJ1-1; no firm D call. Germline V lookup: CDR1 MNHEY, CDR2 SMNVEV (reference sequence). This CDR3 spans 13 amino acids. The V gene lost 8 bases and the J gene lost 1 base, with 11 bases spanning the gap. The CDR3 spells CASLRSRNTEAFF. The CDR3 coding sequence is TGTGCCAGCCTCAGATCCCGGAACACTGAAGCTTTCTTT.

The chain is built from TRBV19 and TRBJ1-2, with a tentative D call TRBD1 (5 bases). Germline V gives CDR1 LNHDA, CDR2 SQIVND (reference sequence). The ends were cut back, 3 bases at V and 3 bases at J, with 11 bases in the middle. The CDR3 length is 14 residues. This CDR3 reads CASSISGLDYGYTF. The DNA of the CDR3 is TGTGCCAGTAGTATTTCAGGGCTCGACTATGGCTACACCTTC.

The chain combines TRBV13 with TRBJ1-1, with D possibly TRBD1 on 6 matching bases. Germline values: CDR1 PRHDT, CDR2 FYEKMQ (reference sequence). Trimming took off 6 bases at V and 2 bases at J, with 22 bases between the two ends. This CDR3 is 17 amino acids long. CDR3 DNA sequence: TGTGCCAGCAGTCCTGATCGGGGGGCGGAAAGTAACACTGAAGCTTTCTTT. As protein: CASSPDRGAESNTEAFF. Full variable domain (outside the CDR3, taken from reference TRBV13 and TRBJ1-1): AAGVIQSPRHLIKEKRETATLKCYPIPRHDTVYWYQQGPGQDPQFLISFYEKMQSDKGSIPDRFSAQQFSDYHSELNMSSLELGDSALYFCASSPDRGAESNTEAFFGQGTRLTVV.

This chain connects TRBV18 to TRBJ1-4; D ambiguous. The ends were cut back, 2 bases at V and 7 bases at J, with 14 bases in the middle. Germline V lookup: CDR1 KGHSH, CDR2 LQKENI. The CDR3 is made up of 15 amino acids. The CDR3 region has the DNA TGTGCCAGCTCACCAAGGACTCTCAAAGGTGAAAAACTGTTTTTT. Its translation is CASSPRTLKGEKLFF.

The gene calls are TRBV6-2 or TRBV6-3 and TRBJ2-1; 8 bases align to TRBD1. Germline values: CDR1 MNHEY, CDR2 SVGEGT. V shed 5 bases, J shed 2 bases, and the junction held 14 bases outside the gene matches. The CDR3 extends over 18 amino acids. The CDR3 sequence is CASSLTATGVYTYNEQFF. For the CDR3, the DNA is TGTGCCAGCAGTCTTACTGCGACAGGGGTCTATACCTACAATGAGCAGTTCTTC.

CDR3 loop: CASSLTPRGTEAFF. The CDR3, as DNA: TGTGCCAGCAGCTTGACCCCAAGGGGCACTGAAGCTTTCTTT. V and J are TRBV5-6 and TRBJ1-1, with a weak D call TRBD1 (5 bases). The CDR3 runs 14 residues. V lost 1 base to trimming and J lost 4 bases, with 11 bases between them. Looked up from germline, CDR1 is SGHDT and CDR2 is YYEEEE.

A note on this clone: Other nucleotide sequences in the sample specify the same CDR3. The CDR3: CASSSGGSYNEQFF. CDR3 sequence (DNA): TGTGCCAGTAGTTCGGGGGGCTCCTACAATGAGCAGTTCTTC. The V and J genes are TRBV19 and TRBJ2-1, with 7 bases aligning to TRBD2. Unmatched junction bases numbered 1, after V lost 5 bases and J lost 0 bases. Germline V gene lookup returns CDR1 LNHDA and CDR2 SQIVND (reference sequence). This CDR3 spans 14 amino acids.

The rearrangement uses TRBV10-2 and TRBJ2-1; possible D gene TRBD1, 6 bases. The CDR3 loop spans 12 amino acids. Trimming pared 6 bases from V and 4 bases from J, leaving 7 bases between. Germline CDR1 and CDR2: WSHSY and SAAADI. The CDR3 DNA sequence: TGCGCCAGCAGAGGACAGTACAATGAGCAGTTCTTC. This encodes CASRGQYNEQFF.

As for this clone: Additional DNA sequences in this sample encode the identical CDR3. This chain links TRBV19 with TRBJ1-2; 9 bases align to TRBD1. Germline CDR1 reads LNHDA; CDR2 reads SQIVND (reference sequence). The CDR3 extends over 15 amino acids. V trimming: 2 bases; J trimming: 2 bases; junction bases outside the gene matches: 3. The CDR3 sequence: CASSIPGQGNYGYTF. The CDR3 DNA reads TGTGCCAGTAGTATACCGGGACAGGGCAACTATGGCTACACCTTC. Supplemented by reference TRBV19 and TRBJ1-2, the full variable domain reads DGGITQSPKYLFRKEGQNVTLSCEQNLNHDAMYWYRQDPGQGLRLIYYSQIVNDFQKGDIAEGYSVSREKKESFPLTVTSAQKNPTAFYLCASSIPGQGNYGYTFGSGTRLTVV.

This chain connects TRBV6-5 to TRBJ2-1; TRBD2 might be the D (6 bases). Trimming stripped 2 bases from V and 10 bases from J, with 15 bases between. The CDR3 loop spans 14 amino acids. Germline CDR1 is MNHEY and CDR2 is SVGAGI. Here the CDR3 reads CASSYLTLAGEQFF. In nucleotides, the CDR3 is TGTGCCAGCAGTTACCTGACCTTGGCGGGGGAGCAGTTCTTC.

The V call is TRBV11-2, the J call TRBJ1-2, with TRBD1 matching 8 bases. CDR3 length equals 17 residues. J was trimmed by 6 bases and V by 4 bases; bases with no gene match: 16. Germline V gene data show CDR1 as SGHAT and CDR2 as FQNNGV. The CDR3 spells CASSYLHPQGAADGYTF. CDR3 nucleotide sequence: TGTGCCAGCAGCTACCTCCACCCCCAGGGGGCTGCCGATGGCTACACCTTC.

The chain links TRBV19 to TRBJ1-1; possibly TRBD1 for D (5 bases). The CDR3 is made up of 14 amino acids. The V and J ends lost 0 bases and 6 bases respectively, with 11 bases between them. The germline V gene has CDR1 LNHDA and CDR2 SQIVND (reference sequence). The CDR3 coding sequence is TGTGCCAGTAGTATAGATCCGGGGGAAGCTGAAGCTTTCTTT. It is translated as CASSIDPGEAEAFF. The full variable domain, its missing parts supplied by reference TRBV19 and TRBJ1-1, is DGGITQSPKYLFRKEGQNVTLSCEQNLNHDAMYWYRQDPGQGLRLIYYSQIVNDFQKGDIAEGYSVSREKKESFPLTVTSAQKNPTAFYLCASSIDPGEAEAFFGQGTRLTVV.